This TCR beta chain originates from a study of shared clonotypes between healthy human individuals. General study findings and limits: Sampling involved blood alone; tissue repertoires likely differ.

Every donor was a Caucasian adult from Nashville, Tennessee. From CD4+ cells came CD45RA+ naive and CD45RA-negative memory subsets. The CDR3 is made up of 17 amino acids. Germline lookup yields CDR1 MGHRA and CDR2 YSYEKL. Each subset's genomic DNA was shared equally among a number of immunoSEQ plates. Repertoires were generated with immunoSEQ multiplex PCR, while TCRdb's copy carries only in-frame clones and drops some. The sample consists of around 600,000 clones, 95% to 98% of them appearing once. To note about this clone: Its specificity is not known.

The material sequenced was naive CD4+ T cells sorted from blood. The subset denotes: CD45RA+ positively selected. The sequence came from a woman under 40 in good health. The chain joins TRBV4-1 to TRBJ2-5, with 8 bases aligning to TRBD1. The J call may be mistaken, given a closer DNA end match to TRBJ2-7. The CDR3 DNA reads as TGCGCCAGCAGCCAACCCGCGACCGGGACAGGTCCCTACGAGCAGTACTTC. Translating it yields CASSQPATGTGPYEQYF.